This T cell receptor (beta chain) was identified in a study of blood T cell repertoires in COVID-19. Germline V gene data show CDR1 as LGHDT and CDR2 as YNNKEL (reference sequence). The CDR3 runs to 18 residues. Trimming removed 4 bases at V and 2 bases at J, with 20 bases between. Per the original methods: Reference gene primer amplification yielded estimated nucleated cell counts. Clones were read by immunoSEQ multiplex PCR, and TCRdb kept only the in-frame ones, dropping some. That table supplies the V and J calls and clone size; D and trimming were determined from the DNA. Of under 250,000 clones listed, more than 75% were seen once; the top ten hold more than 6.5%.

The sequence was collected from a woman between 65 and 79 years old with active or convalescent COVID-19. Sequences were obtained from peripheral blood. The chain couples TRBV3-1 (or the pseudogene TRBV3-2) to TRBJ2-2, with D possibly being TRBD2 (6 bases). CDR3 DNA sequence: TGTGCCAGCAGCCCTCCGTTCGAATCTAGCGCCAACACCGGGGAGCTGTTTTTT. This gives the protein CASSPPFESSANTGELFF.